This T cell receptor (beta chain) was sequenced during a study of T cell repertoires in cytomegalovirus infection. Trimming took 4 bases from V and 4 from J; bases not matched to a gene: 7. The CDR3 contains 16 residues. CDR1 is SEHNR, CDR2 FQNEAQ, per germline (reference sequence). TCRdb analysed the reads with MiXCR anew, one entry per CDR3 protein. The sample records 450,000 to 650,000 distinct CDR3 sequences, around 27% being singletons. The genes are TRBV7-9 and TRBJ2-3, with 11 bases that match TRBD2. The receptor's source is a human donor in good health (CMV status not recorded). Some clones in this sample may be carry-over from other donors' samples. The sequenced sample consisted of PBMCs. The CDR3 sequence: CASSSRTSGWADTQYF. The CDR3 bases are TGTGCCAGCAGCTCCAGGACTAGCGGGTGGGCAGATACGCAGTATTTT.